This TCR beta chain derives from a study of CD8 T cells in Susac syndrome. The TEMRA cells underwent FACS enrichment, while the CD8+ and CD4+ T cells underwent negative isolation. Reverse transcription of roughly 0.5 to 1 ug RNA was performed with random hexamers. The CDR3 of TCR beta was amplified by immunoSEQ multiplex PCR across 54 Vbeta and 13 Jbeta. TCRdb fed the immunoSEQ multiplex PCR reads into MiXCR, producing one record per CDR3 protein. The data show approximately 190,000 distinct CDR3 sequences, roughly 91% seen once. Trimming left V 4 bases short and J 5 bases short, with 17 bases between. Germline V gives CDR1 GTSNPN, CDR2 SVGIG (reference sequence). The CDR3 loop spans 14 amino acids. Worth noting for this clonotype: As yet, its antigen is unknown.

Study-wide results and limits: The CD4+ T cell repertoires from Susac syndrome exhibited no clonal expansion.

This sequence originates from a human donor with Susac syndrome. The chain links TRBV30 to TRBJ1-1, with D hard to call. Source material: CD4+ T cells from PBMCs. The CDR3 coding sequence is TGTGCCTGGACCCCTGGGTTAGGGCGGACTGAAGCTTTCTTT. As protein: CAWTPGLGRTEAFF. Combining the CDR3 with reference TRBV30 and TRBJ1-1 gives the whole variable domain SQTIHQWPATLVQPVGSPLSLECTVEGTSNPNLYWYRQAAGRGLQLLFYSVGIGQISSEVPQNLSASRPQDRQFILSSKKLLLSDSGFYLCAWTPGLGRTEAFFGQGTRLTVV.